These T cell receptor beta chains were read from a single sample in a study of CD8 T cells in ankylosing spondylitis. In TCRdb, the 5' RACE reads were re-called with MiXCR into one record per CDR3 protein. The top ten clones hold 5% of a sample with more than 60,000 distinct CDR3 sequences, about 6% of them seen once. Sequences were obtained from synovial fluid, either unsorted or a sorted T cell fraction (not recorded which). The receptors originated from a male donor with ankylosing spondylitis. The CDR3 runs from the conserved cysteine through the conserved F or W. D genes are given only for firm matches. Where a row states a size, it is once, few, many or the class of an expanded clone; other rows omit it.

j_gene: TRBJ2-1; abundance: medium-sized; d_gene: TRBD2; v_gene: TRBV5-1; len: 16; CDR3aa: CASSLTGTSGYNEQFF; CDR3nt: TGCGCCAGCAGCTTAACCGGGACTAGCGGCTACAATGAGCAGTTCTTC
j_gene: TRBJ2-1; abundance: many; d_gene: -; v_gene: TRBV5-1; len: 14; CDR3aa: CASRGKGGYNEQFF; CDR3nt: TGCGCCAGCAGAGGGAAAGGGGGATACAATGAGCAGTTCTTC
j_gene: TRBJ2-5; abundance: many; d_gene: TRBD2; v_gene: TRBV25-1; len: 17; CDR3aa: CASSESWASGIAETQYF; CDR3nt: TGTGCCAGCAGTGAATCTTGGGCTAGCGGGATCGCAGAGACCCAGTACTTC
j_gene: TRBJ2-4; abundance: many; d_gene: TRBD1; v_gene: TRBV29-1; len: 12; CDR3aa: CSVEDPGGIQYF; CDR3nt: TGCAGCGTTGAAGATCCAGGGGGCATTCAGTACTTC
j_gene: TRBJ2-7; abundance: many; d_gene: TRBD1; v_gene: TRBV3-1; len: 15; CDR3aa: CASSHEPGTEYEQYF; CDR3nt: TGTGCCAGCAGCCACGAACCCGGGACAGAATACGAGCAGTACTTC
j_gene: TRBJ2-2; abundance: few; d_gene: -; v_gene: TRBV9; len: 15; CDR3aa: CASSPGAFDIGELFF; CDR3nt: TGTGCCAGCAGTCCGGGGGCCTTCGATATCGGGGAGCTGTTTTTT
j_gene: TRBJ2-5; abundance: many; d_gene: -; v_gene: TRBV7-2; len: 14; CDR3aa: CASTLGRDQETQYF; CDR3nt: TGTGCCAGCACCCTGGGCCGGGACCAAGAGACCCAGTACTTC
j_gene: TRBJ2-4; abundance: -; d_gene: -; v_gene: TRBV18; len: 16; CDR3aa: CASSVAPGVAKNIQYF; CDR3nt: TGTGCCAGCTCAGTCGCCCCGGGGGTAGCCAAAAACATTCAGTACTTC
j_gene: TRBJ1-4; abundance: many; d_gene: -; v_gene: TRBV20-1; len: 15; CDR3aa: CSARVPGTLDEKLFF; CDR3nt: TGCAGTGCTAGAGTTCCCGGGACACTCGACGAAAAACTGTTTTTT
j_gene: TRBJ2-7; abundance: many; d_gene: TRBD2; v_gene: TRBV7-3; len: 14; CDR3aa: CASSLGTGLGEQYF; CDR3nt: TGTGCCAGCAGCTTAGGGACGGGACTAGGGGAGCAGTACTTC
j_gene: TRBJ1-4; abundance: many; d_gene: -; v_gene: TRBV14; len: 12; CDR3aa: CASSQLGEKLFF; CDR3nt: TGTGCCAGCAGCCAACTCGGGGAAAAACTGTTTTTT
j_gene: TRBJ2-7; abundance: many; d_gene: -; v_gene: TRBV12-3/TRBV12-4; len: 14; CDR3aa: CASSLGGDFYEQYF; CDR3nt: TGTGCCAGCAGTTTAGGAGGGGACTTCTACGAGCAGTACTTC
j_gene: TRBJ2-2; abundance: many; d_gene: TRBD2; v_gene: TRBV5-1; len: 16; CDR3aa: CASSPTSGSIAGELFF; CDR3nt: TGCGCCAGCAGCCCGACTAGCGGGAGTATCGCCGGGGAGCTGTTTTTT
j_gene: TRBJ1-1; abundance: many; d_gene: -; v_gene: TRBV5-1; len: 13; CDR3aa: CASSDGSSTEAFF; CDR3nt: TGCGCCAGCAGCGACGGGTCCAGCACTGAAGCTTTCTTT
j_gene: TRBJ2-3; abundance: many; d_gene: -; v_gene: TRBV20-1; len: 16; CDR3aa: CSARSWGERGTDTQYF; CDR3nt: TGCAGTGCTAGAAGCTGGGGGGAGAGGGGCACAGATACGCAGTATTTT
j_gene: TRBJ1-4; abundance: many; d_gene: -; v_gene: TRBV2; len: 15; CDR3aa: CASRPGGGPNEKLFF; CDR3nt: TGTGCCAGCAGGCCCGGTGGGGGGCCGAATGAAAAACTGTTTTTT
j_gene: TRBJ2-7; abundance: -; d_gene: TRBD2; v_gene: TRBV11-3; len: 15; CDR3aa: CASSPRTSGPYEQYF; CDR3nt: TGTGCCAGCAGCCCAAGGACTAGTGGGCCCTACGAGCAGTACTTC
j_gene: TRBJ1-6; abundance: -; d_gene: TRBD1; v_gene: TRBV9; len: 14; CDR3aa: CASSVTGGDSPLHF; CDR3nt: TGTGCCAGCAGCGTAACAGGGGGCGATTCACCCCTCCACTTT
j_gene: TRBJ2-1; abundance: many; d_gene: -; v_gene: TRBV19; len: 13; CDR3aa: CGTRGSRYNEQFF; CDR3nt: TGTGGGACACGGGGCTCACGCTACAATGAGCAGTTCTTC
j_gene: TRBJ2-3; abundance: -; d_gene: -; v_gene: TRBV5-1; len: 15; CDR3aa: CASSLDGQSTDTQYF; CDR3nt: TGCGCCAGCAGCTTGGATGGTCAGAGCACAGATACGCAGTATTTT
j_gene: TRBJ1-6; abundance: -; d_gene: -; v_gene: TRBV20-1; len: 13; CDR3aa: CSARAGEPSPLHF; CDR3nt: TGCAGTGCTAGAGCCGGGGAACCTTCACCCCTCCACTTT
j_gene: TRBJ2-7; abundance: many; d_gene: -; v_gene: TRBV2; len: 14; CDR3aa: CASRTSEGPYEQYF; CDR3nt: TGTGCCAGCAGAACTAGTGAGGGGCCCTACGAGCAGTACTTC
j_gene: TRBJ2-1; abundance: -; d_gene: TRBD1; v_gene: TRBV12-3/TRBV12-4; len: 21; CDR3aa: CASSFTWDRGRTPSSGGPQFF; CDR3nt: TGTGCCAGCAGTTTCACTTGGGACAGGGGGCGTACACCTTCGAGCGGGGGACCGCAGTTCTTC
j_gene: TRBJ2-5; abundance: many; d_gene: -; v_gene: TRBV29-1; len: 13; CDR3aa: CSVEGLGGQTQYF; CDR3nt: TGCAGCGTTGAGGGGTTAGGCGGGCAGACCCAGTACTTC
j_gene: TRBJ2-3; abundance: medium-sized; d_gene: -; v_gene: TRBV7-7; len: 15; CDR3aa: CASSLRHVSTDTQYF; CDR3nt: TGTGCTAGCAGCCTTCGACACGTTAGCACAGATACGCAGTATTTT
j_gene: TRBJ1-3; abundance: many; d_gene: -; v_gene: TRBV15; len: 15; CDR3aa: CATSRDASSGNTIYF; CDR3nt: TGTGCCACCAGCAGAGATGCTAGCTCTGGAAACACCATATATTTT